The present T cell receptor (beta chain) was sequenced within a study of prognosis after radiotherapy for stage I lung cancer. This CDR3 comprises 12 residues. V lost 7 bases, J lost 3 bases, and 10 bases lay in between. Germline assignment: CDR1 MNHNS and CDR2 SASEGT. This clonotype has at least ten counts. By two-round multiplex PCR, the TCR beta CDR3 was amplified from genomic DNA. Primers specific to each TRBV and TRBJ gene were used in first-round PCR. Using its own MiXCR run on the multiplex PCR reads, TCRdb lists one record per CDR3 protein. The sample records 45,000 to 70,000 distinct CDR3 sequences, around 27% being singletons.

The source material was PBMCs, sampled before or after stereotactic body radiation therapy (not recorded which). The sequence was obtained from a donor older than 45 with non-small cell lung cancer. The chain is built from TRBV6-1 and TRBJ2-7, with D hard to call. CDR3 region: CASMVGNYEQYF. DNA for the CDR3: TGTGCCAGCATGGTAGGAAACTACGAGCAGTACTTC.